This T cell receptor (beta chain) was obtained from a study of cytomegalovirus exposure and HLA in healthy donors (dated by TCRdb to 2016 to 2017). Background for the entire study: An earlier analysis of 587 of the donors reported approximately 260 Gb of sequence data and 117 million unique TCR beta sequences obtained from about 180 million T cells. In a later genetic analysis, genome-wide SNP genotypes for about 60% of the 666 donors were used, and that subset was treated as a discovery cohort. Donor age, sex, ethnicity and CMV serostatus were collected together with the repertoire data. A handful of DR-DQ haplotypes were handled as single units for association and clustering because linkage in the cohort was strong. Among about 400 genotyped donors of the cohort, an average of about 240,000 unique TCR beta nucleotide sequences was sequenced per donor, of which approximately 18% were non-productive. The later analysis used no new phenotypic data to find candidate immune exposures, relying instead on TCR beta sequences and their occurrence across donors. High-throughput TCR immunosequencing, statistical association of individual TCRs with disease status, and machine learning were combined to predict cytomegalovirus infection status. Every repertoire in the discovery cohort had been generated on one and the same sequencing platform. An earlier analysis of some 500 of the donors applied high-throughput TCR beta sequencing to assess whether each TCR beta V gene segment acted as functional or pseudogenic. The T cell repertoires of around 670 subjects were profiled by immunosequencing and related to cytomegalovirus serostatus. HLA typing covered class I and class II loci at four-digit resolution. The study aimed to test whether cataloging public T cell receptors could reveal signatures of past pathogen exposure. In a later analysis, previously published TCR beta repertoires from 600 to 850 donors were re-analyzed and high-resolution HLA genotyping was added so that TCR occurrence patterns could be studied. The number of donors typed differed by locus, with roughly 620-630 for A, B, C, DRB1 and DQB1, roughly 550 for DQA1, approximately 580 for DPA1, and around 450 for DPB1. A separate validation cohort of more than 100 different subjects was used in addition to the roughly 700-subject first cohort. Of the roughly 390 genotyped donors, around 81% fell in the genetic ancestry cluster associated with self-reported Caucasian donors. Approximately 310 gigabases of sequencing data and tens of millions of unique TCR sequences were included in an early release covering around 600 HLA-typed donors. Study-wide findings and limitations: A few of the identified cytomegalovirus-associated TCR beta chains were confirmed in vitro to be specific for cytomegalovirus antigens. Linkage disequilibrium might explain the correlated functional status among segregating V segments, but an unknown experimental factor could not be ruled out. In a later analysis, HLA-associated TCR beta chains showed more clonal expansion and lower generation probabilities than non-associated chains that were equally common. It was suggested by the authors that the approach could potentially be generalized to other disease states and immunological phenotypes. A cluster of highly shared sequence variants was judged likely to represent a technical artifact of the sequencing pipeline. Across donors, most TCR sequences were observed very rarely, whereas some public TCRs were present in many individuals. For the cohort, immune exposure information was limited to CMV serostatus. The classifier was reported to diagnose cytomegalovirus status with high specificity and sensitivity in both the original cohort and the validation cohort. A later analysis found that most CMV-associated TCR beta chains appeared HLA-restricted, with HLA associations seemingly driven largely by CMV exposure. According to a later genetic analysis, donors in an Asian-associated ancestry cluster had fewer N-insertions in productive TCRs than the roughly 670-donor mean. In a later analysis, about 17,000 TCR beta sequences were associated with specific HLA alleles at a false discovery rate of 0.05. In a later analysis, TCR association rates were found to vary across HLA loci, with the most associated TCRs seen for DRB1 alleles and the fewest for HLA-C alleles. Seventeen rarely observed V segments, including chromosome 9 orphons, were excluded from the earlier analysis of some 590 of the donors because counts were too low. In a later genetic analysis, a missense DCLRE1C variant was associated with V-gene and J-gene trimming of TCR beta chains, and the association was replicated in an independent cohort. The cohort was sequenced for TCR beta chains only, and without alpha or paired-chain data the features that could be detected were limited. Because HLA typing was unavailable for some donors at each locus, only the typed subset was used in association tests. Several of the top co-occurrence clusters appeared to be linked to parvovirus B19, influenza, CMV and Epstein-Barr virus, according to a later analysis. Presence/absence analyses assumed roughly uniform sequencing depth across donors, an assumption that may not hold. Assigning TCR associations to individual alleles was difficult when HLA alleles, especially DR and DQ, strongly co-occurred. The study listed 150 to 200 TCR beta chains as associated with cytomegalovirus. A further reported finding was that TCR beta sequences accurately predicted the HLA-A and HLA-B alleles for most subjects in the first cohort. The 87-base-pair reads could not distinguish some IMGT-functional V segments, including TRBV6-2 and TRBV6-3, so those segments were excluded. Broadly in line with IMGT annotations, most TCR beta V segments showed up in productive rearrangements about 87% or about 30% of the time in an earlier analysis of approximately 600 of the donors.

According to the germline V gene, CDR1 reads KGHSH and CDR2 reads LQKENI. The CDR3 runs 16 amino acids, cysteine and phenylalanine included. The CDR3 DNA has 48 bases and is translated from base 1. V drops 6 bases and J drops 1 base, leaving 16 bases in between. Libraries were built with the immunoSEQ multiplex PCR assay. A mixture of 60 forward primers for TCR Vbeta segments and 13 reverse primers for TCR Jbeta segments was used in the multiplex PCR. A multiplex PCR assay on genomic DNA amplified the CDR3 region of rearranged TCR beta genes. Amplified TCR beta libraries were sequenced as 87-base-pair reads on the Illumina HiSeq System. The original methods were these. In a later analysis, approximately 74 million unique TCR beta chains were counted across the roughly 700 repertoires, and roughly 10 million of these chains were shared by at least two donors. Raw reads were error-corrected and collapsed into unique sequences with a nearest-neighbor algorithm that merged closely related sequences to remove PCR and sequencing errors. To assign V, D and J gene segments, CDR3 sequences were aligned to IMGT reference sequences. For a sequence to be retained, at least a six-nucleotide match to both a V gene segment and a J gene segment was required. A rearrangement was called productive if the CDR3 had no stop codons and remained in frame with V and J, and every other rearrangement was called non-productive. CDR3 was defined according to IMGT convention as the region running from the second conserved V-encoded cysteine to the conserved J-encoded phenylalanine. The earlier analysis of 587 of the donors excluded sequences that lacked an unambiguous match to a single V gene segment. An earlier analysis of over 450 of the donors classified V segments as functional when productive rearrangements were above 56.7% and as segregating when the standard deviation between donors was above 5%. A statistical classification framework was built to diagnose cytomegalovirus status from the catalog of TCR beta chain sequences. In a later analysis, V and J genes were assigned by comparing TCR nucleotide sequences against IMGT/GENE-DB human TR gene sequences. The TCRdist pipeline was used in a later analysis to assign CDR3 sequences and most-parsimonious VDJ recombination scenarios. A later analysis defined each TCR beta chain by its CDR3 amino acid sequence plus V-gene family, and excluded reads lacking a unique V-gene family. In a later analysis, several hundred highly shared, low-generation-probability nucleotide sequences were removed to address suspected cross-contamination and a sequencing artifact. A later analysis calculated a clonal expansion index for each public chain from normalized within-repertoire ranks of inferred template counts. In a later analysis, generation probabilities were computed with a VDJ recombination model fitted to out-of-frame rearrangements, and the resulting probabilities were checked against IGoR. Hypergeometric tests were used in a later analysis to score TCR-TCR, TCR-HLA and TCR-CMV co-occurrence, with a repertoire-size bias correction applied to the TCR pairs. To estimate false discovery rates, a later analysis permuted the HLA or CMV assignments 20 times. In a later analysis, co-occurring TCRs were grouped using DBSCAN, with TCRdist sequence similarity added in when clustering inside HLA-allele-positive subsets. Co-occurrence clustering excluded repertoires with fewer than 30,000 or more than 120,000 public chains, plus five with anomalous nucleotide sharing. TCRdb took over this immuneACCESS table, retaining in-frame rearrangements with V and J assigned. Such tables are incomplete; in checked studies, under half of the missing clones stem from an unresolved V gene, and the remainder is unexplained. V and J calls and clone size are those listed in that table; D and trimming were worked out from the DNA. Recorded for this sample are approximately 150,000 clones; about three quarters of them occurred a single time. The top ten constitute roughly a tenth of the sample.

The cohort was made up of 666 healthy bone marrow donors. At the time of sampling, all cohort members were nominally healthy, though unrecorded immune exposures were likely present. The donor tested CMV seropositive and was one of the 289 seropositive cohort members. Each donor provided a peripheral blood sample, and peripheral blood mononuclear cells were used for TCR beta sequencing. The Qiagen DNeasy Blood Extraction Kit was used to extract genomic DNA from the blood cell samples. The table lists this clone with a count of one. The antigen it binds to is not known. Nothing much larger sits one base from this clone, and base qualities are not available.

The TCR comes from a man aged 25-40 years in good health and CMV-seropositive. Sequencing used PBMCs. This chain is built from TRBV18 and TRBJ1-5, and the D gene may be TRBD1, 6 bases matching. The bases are TGTGCCAGCTCCCAGATGGGACATCTCAGCAATCAGCCCCAGCATTTT. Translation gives CASSQMGHLSNQPQHF.